This T cell receptor (beta chain) was captured by sequencing in a study of cytomegalovirus exposure and HLA in healthy donors. Regarding the study as a whole: Later analysis identified 16,951 TCR beta sequences associated with HLA alleles, using a false discovery rate threshold of 0.05. In terms of immune exposure information, only CMV serostatus was available. V segments that were indistinguishable, TRBV6-2 and TRBV6-3 among them, were omitted from analysis.

The PCR had 60 Vbeta and 13 Jbeta primers. The method was immunoSEQ multiplex PCR; TCRdb's version includes in-frame clones alone and lacks a portion of them. This sample has approximately 140,000 clones, with roughly 62% found just once. The germline gives CDR1 SEHNR, CDR2 FQNEAQ (reference sequence). This CDR3 has 13 residues. The V gene lost 3 bases and the J gene lost 5 bases, with 8 bases spanning the gap. About this clone itself: Its antigen is currently unknown.

The chain links TRBV7-9 to TRBJ2-1; D unclear. The sequence came from a male donor in good health and CMV-seronegative. The material sequenced was PBMCs. DNA for the CDR3: TGTGCCAGCAGCTTGTACAGAAACAATGAGCAGTTCTTC. It translates to CASSLYRNNEQFF.